The clone carrying this T cell receptor (beta chain) was counted a few times. Researchers prepared the TCRbeta library using unique molecular identifiers, the study reports. TCRdb itself ran the PCR reads through MiXCR, one entry per CDR3 protein. Of 250,000 to 300,000 distinct CDR3 sequences listed, almost 10% are singletons. The V gene lost 3 bases and the J gene lost 2 bases, with 14 bases spanning the gap. The CDR3 has 15 residues. Germline V gene data show CDR1 as SGHDT and CDR2 as YYEEEE. This entry is derived from a study of T-cell reconstitution after alpha-beta-depleted transplantation in children.

The sequencing here drew on PBMCs from the stem cell graft donor, taken from the stem cell graft. The V and J genes are TRBV5-6 and TRBJ1-2, with a possible D match to TRBD1 (5 bases). The receptor was derived from a human donor who donated a stem cell graft to a child with SCID. CDR3: CASSYEVTANYGYTF. CDR3 coding DNA: TGTGCCAGCAGCTATGAGGTGACAGCAAACTATGGCTACACCTTC.